A selection of T cell receptor beta chains follows, all from one sample in a study of blood T cell repertoires in COVID-19. Produced via immunoSEQ multiplex PCR; TCRdb's table is partial and in-frame only. Of roughly 220,000 clones in the sample, just over 85% were seen once. Source material: peripheral blood. All receptors derive from a young man who had recovered from COVID-19. CDR3s include the opening cysteine and the closing phenylalanine or tryptophan. A D gene is named only where the DNA matches it firmly. Size values are once, few and many counts, or a class for expanded clones, and some rows have none.

j_call	v_call	clone_size	d_call	cdr3_nt	cdr3_aa
TRBJ1-5	TRBV7-9	NA	NA	TGTGCCAGCAGCTTAGGCCAGGGTAAGGTTGGCACGGTACTGGACCCCCAGCATTTT	CASSLGQGKVGTVLDPQHF
TRBJ2-5	TRBV6-5	NA	NA	TGTGCCAGCAGAGGGCCGACCTCCTCGGGGGCCCAGTACTTC	CASRGPTSSGAQYF
TRBJ2-3	TRBV2	NA	TRBD1	TGTGCCAGCAGTGACTCCCCGGGACAGGGTGCAGATACGCAGTATTTT	CASSDSPGQGADTQYF
TRBJ2-2	TRBV7-2	NA	TRBD1	TGTGCCAGCAGCATGAGGACAGGGAACACCGGGGAGCTGTTTTTT	CASSMRTGNTGELFF
TRBJ1-2	TRBV6-4	NA	NA	TGTGCCAGCAGGCAGGGACTGGCCGGTGGCTACACCTTC	CASRQGLAGGYTF
TRBJ1-6	TRBV27	once	TRBD1	TGTGCCAGCAGACCCCGCCCACAGGGGTTCGAATCCCTCCACTTT	CASRPRPQGFESLHF
TRBJ2-7	TRBV6-6	NA	NA	TGTGCCAGCAGTTCCTCTACCTACGAGCAGTACTTC	CASSSSTYEQYF
TRBJ1-6	TRBV6-5	few	NA	TGTGCCAGCACCCCAGGTCTCAATTCACCCCTCCACTTT	CASTPGLNSPLHF
TRBJ2-2	TRBV7-9	NA	TRBD2	TGTGCCAGCAGCTTAGGTCTAGCGGGGAACACCGGGGAGCTGTTTTTT	CASSLGLAGNTGELFF
TRBJ1-2	TRBV12-3/TRBV12-4	NA	TRBD1	TGTGCCAGCAGTATTTACAGGGGCGATGGCTACACCTTC	CASSIYRGDGYTF
TRBJ2-7	TRBV18	NA	TRBD2	TGTGCCAGCTCACCTAGCGGGGGGTTGTACGAGCAGTACTTC	CASSPSGGLYEQYF
TRBJ2-7	TRBV10-3	NA	TRBD2	TGTGCCATCAGCCTCCTTATAGCGGGGGCCCATTCTACCTACGAGCAGTACTTC	CAISLLIAGAHSTYEQYF
TRBJ2-7	TRBV7-9	NA	NA	TGTGCCAGCAGCGGGGGACACCTCGGGCAGTACTTC	CASSGGHLGQYF
TRBJ1-1	TRBV4-1	NA	TRBD1	TGCGCCAGCAGCCAGGAAACCGGGACAGACGAGAACACTGAAGCTTTCTTT	CASSQETGTDENTEAFF
TRBJ2-5	TRBV18	NA	NA	TGTGCCAGCTCACCGAATGACGGGTTTGAAGAGACCCAGTACTTC	CASSPNDGFEETQYF
TRBJ2-3	TRBV5-1	NA	TRBD2	TGCGCCAGCAGCACAACCGGGGGGAGCACAGATACGCAGTATTTT	CASSTTGGSTDTQYF
TRBJ1-5	TRBV25-1	NA	NA	TGTGCCAGCAGTGAATTAAATCAGCCCCAGCATTTT	CASSELNQPQHF
TRBJ2-5	TRBV24-1	NA	TRBD1	TGTGCCACCAGTGATTGGGGACAGGGTAGAGAGACCCAGTACTTC	CATSDWGQGRETQYF
TRBJ2-1	TRBV11-2	NA	TRBD2	TGTGCCAGCAGCTCCCTAGCGGGGGGGCCGGTAGTGCAGTTCTTC	CASSSLAGGPVVQFF
TRBJ2-3	TRBV5-4	NA	TRBD2	TGTGCCAGCAGCCGATGGTCGGGGGGGGTCCCTTCGCAGTATTTT	CASSRWSGGVPSQYF
TRBJ2-7	TRBV7-9	NA	TRBD2	TGTGCCAGCAGCCCCGGGACTAGCGGGGGGCTCGACGAGCAGTACTTC	CASSPGTSGGLDEQYF
TRBJ1-1	TRBV7-9	NA	NA	TGTGCCAGCAGCTTTACCACAGGGATCAAAAACACTGAAGCTTTCTTT	CASSFTTGIKNTEAFF
TRBJ2-3	TRBV6-1	once	TRBD1	TGTGCCAGCAGTGATCACGGGCAGGGGGCGACAGATACGCAGTATTTT	CASSDHGQGATDTQYF
TRBJ1-3	TRBV2	NA	NA	TGTGCCAGCAGTTTAGATAGAATCTCTGGAAACACCATATATTTT	CASSLDRISGNTIYF
TRBJ2-1	TRBV6-5	NA	NA	TGTGCCAGCCGGGGCGGGACCTACAATGAGCAGTTCTTC	CASRGGTYNEQFF
TRBJ1-5	TRBV29-1	NA	NA	TGCAGCGTGGACAAGGGAGGATTTCCCCAGCATTTT	CSVDKGGFPQHF
TRBJ2-7	TRBV18	once	NA	TGTGCCAGCTCATCTAACGGGGATTCCGAGCAGTACTTC	CASSSNGDSEQYF
TRBJ1-6	TRBV6-6	NA	TRBD1	TGTGCCAGCAGCCGCCAGGGGGATTCACCCCTCCACTTT	CASSRQGDSPLHF
TRBJ1-4	TRBV19	NA	TRBD1	TGTGCCAGTAGTAGACAGGGAAGCGAAAAACTGTTTTTT	CASSRQGSEKLFF
TRBJ1-3	TRBV6-5	NA	NA	TGTGCCAGCACCACAGGGTTTTCTGGAAACACCATATATTTT	CASTTGFSGNTIYF
TRBJ2-3	TRBV19	NA	NA	TGTGCCAGTAGTCTCCAACCGGGAGCTAATACGCAGTATTTT	CASSLQPGANTQYF
TRBJ2-2	TRBV12-2	once	NA	TGTGCAAGTCGCTTCCCCGCTAGCCGGGGCACCGGGGAGCTGTTTTTT	CASRFPASRGTGELFF
TRBJ2-5	TRBV5-1	NA	TRBD2	TGCGCCAGCAGCCCCTCCGGCTGGGGGGGAAACCAAGAGACCCAGTACTTC	CASSPSGWGGNQETQYF
TRBJ2-7	TRBV12-3/TRBV12-4	NA	TRBD1	TGTGCCAGCCGACAGGGGATCTCCTACGAGCAGTACTTC	CASRQGISYEQYF
TRBJ2-3	TRBV7-8	NA	TRBD2	TGTGCCAGCAGCTTTCATAGCGGGGTGAGCACAGATACGCAGTATTTT	CASSFHSGVSTDTQYF
TRBJ2-5	TRBV24-1	NA	TRBD1	TGTGCCACCAGTGACCCCGGGACAGGGGAAGAGACCCAGTACTTC	CATSDPGTGEETQYF
TRBJ2-1	TRBV4-2	NA	TRBD2	TGTGCCAGCAGCCAACCGGGACTAGCGAGCGACCTTTACAATGAGCAGTTCTTC	CASSQPGLASDLYNEQFF
TRBJ1-1	TRBV18	NA	NA	TGTGCCAGCTCGTCAAATACAGGGCCAGGAAAAGCTGAAGCTTTCTTT	CASSSNTGPGKAEAFF
TRBJ1-2	TRBV4-2	NA	NA	TGTGCCAGCAGCCAAGACCCCGCGGGTTCCCGCTTTGGCTACACCTTC	CASSQDPAGSRFGYTF
TRBJ1-2	TRBV24-1	NA	TRBD1	TGTGCCACCAGTGATTTCTACGGAACAGGGGAGGGCTACACCTTC	CATSDFYGTGEGYTF
TRBJ1-1	TRBV6-5	NA	NA	TGTGCCAGCAGCAGATACCAGGGATATACTGAAGCTTTCTTT	CASSRYQGYTEAFF
TRBJ1-2	TRBV5-1	NA	TRBD1	TGCGCCAGCAGCTTGGGTCAGGGGGCGCGGTTTAAGGGCTACACCTTC	CASSLGQGARFKGYTF
TRBJ1-3	TRBV14	NA	TRBD1	TGTGCCAGCAGCCAAGCCGGGACAGGCTCTGGAAACACCATATATTTT	CASSQAGTGSGNTIYF
TRBJ1-2	TRBV19	NA	NA	TGTGCCAGTAGTATTGGAAGGGCTTGGAGGGGCTACACCTTC	CASSIGRAWRGYTF
TRBJ2-3	TRBV5-1	NA	NA	TGCGCCAGCCGATGGACTGCTAGCACAGATACGCAGTATTTT	CASRWTASTDTQYF
TRBJ1-1	TRBV7-2	NA	TRBD1	TGTGCCAGCAGCGGACAGGCGAACACTGAAGCTTTCTTT	CASSGQANTEAFF
TRBJ1-4	TRBV12-1	once	NA	TGTGCCAGCAGCTTACGCAGTACAGGGAGCGGCGAAAAACTGTTTTTT	CASSLRSTGSGEKLFF
TRBJ2-7	TRBV28	NA	NA	TGTGCCAGCAGTCTGACAGGACCAGGCGGATACGAGCAGTACTTC	CASSLTGPGGYEQYF
TRBJ2-1	TRBV10-3	NA	TRBD2	TGTGCCATCAGAGGGACTAACGGCGACGATGAGCAGTTCTTC	CAIRGTNGDDEQFF
TRBJ1-1	TRBV19	NA	NA	TGTGCCAGTATCGTCAGCGGAAACACTGAAGCTTTCTTT	CASIVSGNTEAFF
TRBJ2-1	TRBV5-6	many	NA	TGTGCCAGCAGCTTGGTGGTAGCCTCCTACAATGAGCAGTTCTTC	CASSLVVASYNEQFF
TRBJ2-3	TRBV13	NA	NA	TGTGCCAGCAGCTTAAGAGATCGGAGGGGGCCGCAGTATTTT	CASSLRDRRGPQYF
TRBJ1-1	TRBV2	NA	NA	TGTGCCAGCAGTGCAGACAGGAGCACTGAAGCTTTCTTT	CASSADRSTEAFF
TRBJ1-1	TRBV11-2	NA	NA	TGTGCCAGCAGCTCCTACCGGGGGACTGAAGCTTTCTTT	CASSSYRGTEAFF
TRBJ2-3	TRBV12-5	NA	TRBD2	TGTGCTAGTGGCCAACTAGCGGGGGGACACACAGATACGCAGTATTTT	CASGQLAGGHTDTQYF